The 25 T cell receptor beta chains below come from one sample, sequenced in a study of blood T cells in healthy people across ages. A second PCR of roughly 7 to 11 cycles used a sample-barcoded 5' primer and a J-beta primer mix. TCRdb re-derived calls from the 5' RACE reads in MiXCR, one entry per CDR3 protein. The sample holds roughly 700,000 distinct CDR3 sequences, approximately 25% seen once. In addition, the sample was reused for a study of T cells of mothers and their children.

The specimen sequenced was blood. The origin of the receptors is a boy aged 5-17 years in good health.

This clonotype has just a few counts. The gene calls are TRBV5-1 and TRBJ2-1; D not certain. Trimming removed 5 bases from V and 5 bases from J, with 11 bases in between. From germline, CDR1 is SGHRS and CDR2 YFSETQ. The CDR3 spans 13 residues. The CDR3 is CASSLVSHNEQFF. The CDR3 DNA is TGCGCCAGCAGTCTAGTTAGCCACAATGAGCAGTTCTTC.

This clonotype appeared many times. The chain is built from TRBV12-3 or TRBV12-4 and TRBJ2-5; D is unclear. V dropped 6 bases and J dropped 1 base, with 3 bases sitting between them. This CDR3 spans 11 amino acids. CDR3 coding DNA: TGTGCCAGCAGCCGCCAAGAGACCCAGTACTTC. Residues: CASSRQETQYF.

As concerns this clonotype: At one boundary the junction diverges from the germline segment, which might be a read error. CDR3 DNA sequence: TGTGCCGGCAGCTTGGACTTCAACAATGAGCAGTTCTTC. Translation: CAGSLDFNNEQFF. The V call is TRBV7-9, the J call TRBJ2-1; D may be TRBD2 (5 bases). Germline assignment: CDR1 SEHNR and CDR2 FQNEAQ (reference sequence). CDR3 length: 13 amino acids.

This clonotype turned up a few times. The genes are TRBV9 and TRBJ2-1; no clear D gene. The CDR3 consists of 12 residues. V gave up 1 base and J gave up 9 bases, with 8 bases separating them. CDR1 and CDR2 from the germline V gene are SGDLS and YYNGEE. DNA of the CDR3: TGTGCCAGCAGCGTATGGGCTGGTGAGCAGTTCTTC. It is translated as CASSVWAGEQFF.

The chain has TRBV3-1 and TRBJ2-5, with D possibly called TRBD1 or TRBD2 (5 bases each). The DNA end is a closer match to TRBJ2-7, so the J assignment may be wrong. Germline values: CDR1 LGHDT, CDR2 YNNKEL (reference sequence). This CDR3 has 15 amino acids. The CDR3 region has the DNA TGTGCCAGCAGCTCATACGAGGGGTTTACCTACGAGCAGTACTTC. This codes for CASSSYEGFTYEQYF.

This rearrangement joins TRBV7-2 to TRBJ2-3, with D uncertain. Trimming took 2 bases from V and 5 from J, leaving 5 bases between them. The V gene's germline CDR1 is SGHTA and CDR2 FQGNSA. The CDR3 sequence is 12 residues long. This chain's CDR3 is CASSLWLDTQYF. The CDR3 nucleotides are TGTGCCAGCAGCTTATGGTTAGATACGCAGTATTTT.

V and J are TRBV4-2 and TRBJ2-5, with 9 nucleotides matching TRBD2. The J call is in doubt because the DNA end fits TRBJ2-7 better. The V gene's germline CDR1 is LGHNA and CDR2 YNFKEQ. The CDR3 is made up of 14 amino acids. The CDR3 region is CASSHPGTSNEQYF. The CDR3 bases are TGTGCCAGCAGCCATCCCGGGACTAGCAACGAGCAGTACTTC.

V usage is TRBV7-3 and J usage is TRBJ1-4; possible D gene TRBD1, 5 bases. Germline CDR1 reads SGHTA; CDR2 reads FQGTGA. The CDR3 totals 17 residues. V was shortened by 8 bases and J by 4 bases, with 23 bases between the two germline ends. The CDR3 sequence: CASPSGPPGGDNEKLFF. CDR3 coding DNA: TGTGCCAGCCCTTCAGGACCCCCTGGGGGGGATAATGAAAAACTGTTTTTT.

The rearrangement joins TRBV27 to TRBJ2-1; 7 nucleotides line up with TRBD1. With V trimmed by 5 bases and J by 4 bases, 8 bases remained unmatched. Germline loops: CDR1 MNHEY, CDR2 SMNVEV (reference sequence). The CDR3 is 15 amino acids. CDR3 loop: CASSLGQDIYNEQFF. In DNA, the CDR3 is TGTGCCAGCAGTCTAGGACAGGATATTTACAATGAGCAGTTCTTC.

This sequence joins TRBV5-1 and TRBJ1-2; possible D gene TRBD1, 6 bases. CDR1 and CDR2 from the germline V gene are SGHRS and YFSETQ. Trimming stripped 4 bases from V and 4 bases from J, with 17 bases between. The CDR3 runs to 15 residues. CDR3 coding DNA: TGCGCCAGCAGCCCAGCGGGGACAAAGCCCTATGGCTACACCTTC. The encoded protein is CASSPAGTKPYGYTF.

This sequence joins TRBV7-2 and TRBJ2-5; D uncertain. Per the germline V gene, CDR1 is SGHTA and CDR2 is FQGNSA. Trimming stripped 5 bases from V and 0 bases from J, with 7 bases between. This CDR3 is built from 13 residues. CDR3 sequence: CASSRRDQETQYF. The CDR3, as DNA: TGTGCCAGCAGCCGCCGGGACCAAGAGACCCAGTACTTC.

This sequence joins TRBV27 and TRBJ2-5; 8 nucleotides match TRBD1. The J segment lost 4 bases and the V segment lost 5 bases, leaving 12 bases of the junction unmatched. The CDR3 has 16 amino acids. Germline CDR1 is MNHEY and CDR2 is SMNVEV (reference sequence). DNA for the CDR3: TGTGCCAGCAGTCCCCGGACAGGGCCCGAGGGAGAGACCCAGTACTTC. Translation gives CASSPRTGPEGETQYF.

V gene TRBV29-1 combines with J gene TRBJ1-4, with D possibly matching TRBD1 (6 bases). CDR3 length: 13 amino acids. Germline assignment: CDR1 SQVTM and CDR2 ANQGSEA. Deletions cut 5 bases from V and 3 bases from J, with 10 bases between. CDR3 coding DNA: TGCAGCGTTCTGGACAGACCTAATGAAAAACTGTTTTTT. It codes for CSVLDRPNEKLFF.

This clonotype has only a few counts. The chain has TRBV2 and TRBJ2-5; no reliable D call. CDR1 and CDR2 from the germline V gene are SNHLY and FYNNEI. The germline V and J ends were trimmed by 7 bases and 2 bases, with 14 bases remaining between them. The CDR3 loop spans 14 amino acids. CDR3 residues: CASKLRQDQETQYF. The CDR3 DNA sequence: TGTGCCAGCAAATTGCGGCAGGATCAAGAGACCCAGTACTTC.

The chain joins TRBV5-1 to TRBJ2-1, with unresolved D. Trimming removed 7 bases from V and 0 bases from J, with 8 bases in between. The CDR3 is made up of 13 amino acids. Germline-derived CDR1 and CDR2 are SGHRS and YFSETQ. CDR3 amino acids: CASGNSSYNEQFF. CDR3 in DNA: TGCGCCAGCGGGAACAGCTCCTACAATGAGCAGTTCTTC. Full variable domain (missing parts from reference TRBV5-1 and TRBJ2-1): KAGVTQTPRYLIKTRGQQVTLSCSPISGHRSVSWYQQTPGQGLQFLFEYFSETQRNKGNFPGRFSGRQFSNSRSEMNVSTLELGDSALYLCASGNSSYNEQFFGPGTRLTVL.

CDR3 protein: CASSSTAGYEQYF. Written as DNA, the CDR3 is TGTGCCAGCAGCTCCACCGCAGGGTACGAGCAGTACTTC. The chain has TRBV7-9 and TRBJ2-7; a possible D gene is TRBD1 (5 bases). Per germline, CDR1 SEHNR and CDR2 FQNEAQ (reference sequence). The CDR3 has 13 amino acids. V lost 4 bases to trimming and J lost 4 bases, with 11 bases between them.

This chain joins TRBV13 and TRBJ2-7; 7 nucleotides align to TRBD1. There are 13 residues in the CDR3. After removal of 5 bases from V and 6 bases from J, the junction contained 7 bases not matched to a gene. The germline gives CDR1 PRHDT, CDR2 FYEKMQ (reference sequence). The CDR3 sequence: CASSPGQHSEQYF. As DNA, the CDR3 is TGTGCCAGCAGCCCGGGACAGCACTCCGAGCAGTACTTC.

This clonotype was observed a few times. The chain links TRBV11-3 to TRBJ2-3; D possibly matches TRBD1 or TRBD2 (5 bases each). Trimming removed 0 bases at V and 2 bases at J, with 15 bases between. Germline CDR1 is SGHNT and CDR2 is YENEEA. The CDR3 has 17 amino acids. The CDR3 coding sequence is TGTGCCAGCAGCTTAGAGGGGACCAGCATTTTCACAGATACGCAGTATTTT. Its translation is CASSLEGTSIFTDTQYF.

This clonotype was seen a few times. The chain joins TRBV29-1 to TRBJ2-2, with D unclear. The CDR3 length is 14 residues. Trimming took 7 bases from V and 7 from J, leaving 19 bases between them. CDR1 and CDR2 (germline): SQVTM, ANQGSEA. In nucleotides, the CDR3 is TGCAGCGCCGCCACATCAGGAGATAGCGGGGAGCTGTTTTTT. Its translation: CSAATSGDSGELFF.

A word on this clonotype: Its ends do not fully match the called genes, so a read error is possible. V and J are TRBV7-2 and TRBJ2-1; TRBD2 matches at 8 bases. CDR1 is SGHTA and CDR2 is FQGNSA in the germline V gene. The CDR3 has 16 residues. The CDR3 protein is CASSLVPGRAYNEHFF. The CDR3 DNA is TGTGCCAGCAGCTTAGTTCCCGGGAGGGCCTACAATGAGCATTTCTTC.

This rearrangement joins TRBV12-3 or TRBV12-4 to TRBJ1-4; 8 nucleotides agree with TRBD1. This CDR3 is 13 amino acids long. J was trimmed by 12 bases and V by 3 bases; bases with no gene match: 6. CDR3 nucleotides: TGTGCCAGCAGTTTGGAACAGGGGGAAGAACTGTTTTTT. Translation: CASSLEQGEELFF.

The chain has TRBV2 and TRBJ2-5; 10 nucleotides match TRBD2. With the DNA end fitting TRBJ2-1 better, the J assignment may be wrong. Germline V CDR1 and CDR2: SNHLY, FYNNEI. The CDR3 is made up of 16 amino acids. As DNA, the CDR3 is TGTGCCAGCAGTGAGCCAGCGGGAGGGCCGATAACCGAGCAGTTCTTC. This gives the protein CASSEPAGGPITEQFF.

This clonotype came up a few times. V is TRBV6-1 and J is TRBJ2-7; 7 bases map to TRBD1. Losses at the gene ends were 5 bases for V and 4 bases for J; bases not matched to a gene: 5. The CDR3 contains 13 residues. Germline values: CDR1 MNHNS, CDR2 SASEGT. This CDR3 reads CASSKGGEYEQYF. The CDR3 coding sequence is TGTGCCAGCAGTAAAGGGGGCGAGTACGAGCAGTACTTC.

The sample holds a few counts of this clonotype. The genes are TRBV11-1 and TRBJ2-6; D call uncertain. V shed 8 bases and J shed 2 bases, with 10 bases lying between them. Germline CDR1 is SGHAT and CDR2 is FQDESV (reference sequence). The CDR3 covers 14 residues. Here the CDR3 reads CASQGLAGANVLTF. The CDR3 DNA sequence: TGTGCCAGCCAAGGGTTGGCTGGGGCCAACGTCCTGACTTTC.

The V and J genes are TRBV5-6 and TRBJ2-7, with a tentative D call TRBD1 (5 bases). Germline CDR1 is SGHDT and CDR2 is YYEEEE. The V gene lost 3 bases and the J gene lost 4 bases, with 17 bases spanning the gap. The length of the CDR3 is 15 residues. CDR3 residues: CASSSSWGVSYEQYF. The CDR3 nucleotides read TGTGCCAGCAGCTCCTCGTGGGGCGTCAGTTACGAGCAGTACTTC.